The source of this TCR beta chain is a study of tumor-infiltrating lymphocytes in oesophageal squamous cell carcinoma. By frequency in the sample, this clonotype is medium-sized. This CDR3 is 21 amino acids long. Germline assignment: CDR1 SGHTA and CDR2 FQGNSA. With V trimmed by 0 bases and J by 4 bases, 19 bases remained unmatched. A single record per CDR3 protein comes from TCRdb applying MiXCR to the PCR reads. The repertoire has over 15,000 distinct CDR3 sequences, about two fifths of them found once; the top ten carry roughly 7%. V and J are TRBV7-2 and TRBJ2-3; the match to TRBD2 covers 10 bases. Sequenced input: blood. The receptor was derived from a male donor with esophageal squamous cell carcinoma. Here the CDR3 DNA reads TGTGCCAGCAGCTTAGCGCACCGGGCTACGGCTAGCGGGAGTAGGGCAGATACGCAGTATTTT. Protein product: CASSLAHRATASGSRADTQYF.